The sequence of this TCR beta chain was determined in a study of T cell responses to AZD1222 COVID-19 vaccine. This CDR3 contains 17 residues. Germline assignment: CDR1 MGHDK and CDR2 SYGVNS. Trimming took 1 base from V and 2 from J, leaving 16 bases between them. Analyses pooled second doses at about 4 or about 12 weeks. Study-wide results and caveats: Nearly half of spike-specific TCRs reportedly target variant regions that are unmutated in the B.1.351 and B.1.1.7 variants. The repertoires were collected only after the peak T cell response.

The repertoire was sequenced with immunoSEQ multiplex PCR; TCRdb's copy has only in-frame clones and lacks some. This table has approximately 100,000 clones, 87% appearing once. A word on this clone: Its target is not known.

The V call is TRBV25-1, the J call TRBJ2-3, with D tentatively TRBD1 (6 bases). The clonotype was recovered from an adult who received the AZD1222 COVID-19 vaccine. The material sequenced was peripheral blood, taken 28 days after the second AZD1222 dose. This chain's CDR3 is CASSEWRGDIITDTQYF. DNA for the CDR3: TGTGCCAGCAGTGAATGGCGAGGGGACATCATCACAGATACGCAGTATTTT.